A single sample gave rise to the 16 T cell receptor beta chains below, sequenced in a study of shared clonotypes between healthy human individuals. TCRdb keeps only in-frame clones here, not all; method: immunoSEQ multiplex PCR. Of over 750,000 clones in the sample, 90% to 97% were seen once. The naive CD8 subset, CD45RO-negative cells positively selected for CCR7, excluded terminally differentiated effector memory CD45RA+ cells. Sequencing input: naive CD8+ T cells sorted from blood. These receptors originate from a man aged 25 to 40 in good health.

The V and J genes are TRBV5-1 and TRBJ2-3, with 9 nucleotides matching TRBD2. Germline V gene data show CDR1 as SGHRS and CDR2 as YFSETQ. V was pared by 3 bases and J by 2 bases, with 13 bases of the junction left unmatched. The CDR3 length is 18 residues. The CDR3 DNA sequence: TGCGCCAGCAGCTCTGAACCCGGGGTAGCGGGAGTCACAGATACGCAGTATTTT. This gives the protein CASSSEPGVAGVTDTQYF.

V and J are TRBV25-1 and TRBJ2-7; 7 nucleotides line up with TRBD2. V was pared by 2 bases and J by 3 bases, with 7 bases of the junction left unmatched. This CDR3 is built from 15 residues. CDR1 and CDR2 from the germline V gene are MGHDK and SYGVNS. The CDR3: CASSEGAGLGYEQYF. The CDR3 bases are TGTGCCAGCAGTGAAGGGGCAGGACTAGGCTACGAGCAGTACTTC.

CDR3 protein: CASSAEGQGAADTQYF. In nucleotides, the CDR3 is TGTGCCAGCAGCGCAGAGGGACAGGGGGCTGCAGATACGCAGTATTTT. This sequence joins TRBV5-5 and TRBJ2-3, with 12 bases matching TRBD1. V lost 4 bases and J lost 4; bases outside the gene matches: 7. Germline CDR1 reads SGHKS; CDR2 reads YYEKEE (reference sequence). The CDR3 has 16 amino acids.

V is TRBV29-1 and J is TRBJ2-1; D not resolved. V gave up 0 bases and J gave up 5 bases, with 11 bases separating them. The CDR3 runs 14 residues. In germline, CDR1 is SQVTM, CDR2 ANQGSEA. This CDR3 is CSVEETRKDNEQFF. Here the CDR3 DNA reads TGCAGCGTTGAAGAGACAAGGAAGGACAATGAGCAGTTCTTC.

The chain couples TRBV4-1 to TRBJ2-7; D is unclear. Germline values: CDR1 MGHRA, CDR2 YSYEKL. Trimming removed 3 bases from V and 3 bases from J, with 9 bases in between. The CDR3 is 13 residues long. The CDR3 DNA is TGCGCCAGCAGCCACTTTTTGAACTACGAGCAGTACTTC. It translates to CASSHFLNYEQYF.

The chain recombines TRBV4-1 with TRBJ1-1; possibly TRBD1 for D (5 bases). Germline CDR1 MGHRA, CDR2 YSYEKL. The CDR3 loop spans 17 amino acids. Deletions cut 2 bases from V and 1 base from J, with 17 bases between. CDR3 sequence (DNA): TGCGCCAGCAGCCAAAGTCCGCCGACGGGGGAGAACACTGAAGCTTTCTTT. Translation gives CASSQSPPTGENTEAFF.

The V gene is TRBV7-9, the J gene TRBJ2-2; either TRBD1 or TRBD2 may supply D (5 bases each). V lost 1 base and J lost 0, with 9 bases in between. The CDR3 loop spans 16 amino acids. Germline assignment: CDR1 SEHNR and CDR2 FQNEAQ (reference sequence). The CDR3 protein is CASSLVGGANTGELFF. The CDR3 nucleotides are TGTGCCAGCAGCTTAGTTGGGGGAGCGAACACCGGGGAGCTGTTTTTT.

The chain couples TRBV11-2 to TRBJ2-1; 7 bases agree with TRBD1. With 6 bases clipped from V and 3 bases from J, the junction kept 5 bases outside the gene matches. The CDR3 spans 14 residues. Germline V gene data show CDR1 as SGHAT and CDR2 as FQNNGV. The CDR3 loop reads CASRSGTDYNEQFF. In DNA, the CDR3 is TGTGCCAGCAGATCCGGGACAGACTACAATGAGCAGTTCTTC.

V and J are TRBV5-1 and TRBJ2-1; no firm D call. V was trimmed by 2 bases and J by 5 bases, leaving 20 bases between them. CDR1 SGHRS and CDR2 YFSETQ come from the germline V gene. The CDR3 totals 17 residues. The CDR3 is CASSFLSLPDGNNEQFF. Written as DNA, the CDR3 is TGCGCCAGCAGCTTCCTTTCCCTTCCGGATGGTAACAATGAGCAGTTCTTC.

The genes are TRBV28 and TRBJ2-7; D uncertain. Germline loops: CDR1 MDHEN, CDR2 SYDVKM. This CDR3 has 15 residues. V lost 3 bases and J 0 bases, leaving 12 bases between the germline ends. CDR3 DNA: TGTGCCAGCAGTTTTTTTTCTGGCGGCTCCTACGAGCAGTACTTC. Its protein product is CASSFFSGGSYEQYF.

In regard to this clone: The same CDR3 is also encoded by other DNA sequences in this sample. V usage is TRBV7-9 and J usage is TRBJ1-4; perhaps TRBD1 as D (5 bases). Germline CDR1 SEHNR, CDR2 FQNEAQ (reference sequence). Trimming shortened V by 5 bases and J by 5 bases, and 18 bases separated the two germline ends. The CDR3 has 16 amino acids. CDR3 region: CASSPREGRGNEKLFF. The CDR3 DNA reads TGTGCCAGCAGCCCACGGGAGGGGAGAGGAAATGAAAAACTGTTTTTT.

The chain's CDR3 is CASSSGLGNNEQFF. CDR3 bases: TGTGCCAGCAGCTCGGGACTAGGCAACAATGAGCAGTTCTTC. V gene TRBV13 combines with J gene TRBJ2-1; 8 bases match TRBD2. In germline, CDR1 is PRHDT, CDR2 FYEKMQ (reference sequence). The trim removed 4 bases at V and 5 bases at J, leaving 4 bases unmatched. There are 14 residues in the CDR3.

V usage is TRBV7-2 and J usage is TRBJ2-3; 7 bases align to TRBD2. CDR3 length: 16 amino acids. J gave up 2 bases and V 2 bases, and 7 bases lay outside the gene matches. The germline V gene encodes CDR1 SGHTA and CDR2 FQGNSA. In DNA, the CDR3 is TGTGCCAGCAGCTTACGGTCCGGGGACTACACAGATACGCAGTATTTT. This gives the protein CASSLRSGDYTDTQYF.

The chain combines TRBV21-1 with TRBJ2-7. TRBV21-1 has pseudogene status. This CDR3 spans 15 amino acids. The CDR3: CASSQFKGHPYEQYF. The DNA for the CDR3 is TGTGCCAGCAGCCAATTTAAGGGTCATCCCTACGAGCAGTACTTC.

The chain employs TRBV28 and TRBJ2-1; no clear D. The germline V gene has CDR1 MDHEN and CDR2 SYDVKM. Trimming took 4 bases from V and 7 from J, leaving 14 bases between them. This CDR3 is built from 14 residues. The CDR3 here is CASSYSRAGNEQFF. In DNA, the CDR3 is TGTGCCAGCAGTTACTCCCGGGCCGGTAATGAGCAGTTCTTC.

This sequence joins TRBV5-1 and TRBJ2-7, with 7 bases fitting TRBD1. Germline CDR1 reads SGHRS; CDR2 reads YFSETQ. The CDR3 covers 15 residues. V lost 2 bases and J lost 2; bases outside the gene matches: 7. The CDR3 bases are TGCGCCAGCAGCTTTACAACAGGGGAAACCTACGAGCAGTACTTC. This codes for CASSFTTGETYEQYF.